Below are 9 T cell receptor beta chains sequenced from a single sample in a study of T cell responses to AZD1222 COVID-19 vaccine. Sequencing used immunoSEQ multiplex PCR; TCRdb keeps in-frame clones, though not all of them. The sample includes over 150,000 clones, 90% seen only once; the top ten take under 20%. The source material was peripheral blood, sampled on day 0 of AZD1222 vaccination. These receptors came from an adult in good health.

This clone was seen once. The chain uses TRBV7-8 and TRBJ1-1; unclear D gene. CDR1 is SGHVS and CDR2 is FQNEAQ in the germline V gene. There are 15 residues in the CDR3. Trimming left V 1 base short and J 0 bases short, with 9 bases between. CDR3 region: CASSLGTAMNTEAFF. The CDR3 DNA reads TGTGCCAGCAGCTTAGGTACAGCTATGAACACTGAAGCTTTCTTT. Together with reference TRBV7-8 and TRBJ1-1, the CDR3 gives the full variable domain: GAGVSQSPRYKVAKRGQDVALRCDPISGHVSLFWYQQALGQGPEFLTYFQNEAQLDKSGLPSDRFFAERPEGSVSTLKIQRTQQEDSAVYLCASSLGTAMNTEAFFGQGTRLTVV.

The chain uses TRBV24-1 and TRBJ1-4; D possibly corresponds to TRBD1 (5 bases). The CDR3 totals 15 residues. Trimming pared 3 bases from V and 5 bases from J, leaving 12 bases between. Germline lookup yields CDR1 KGHDR and CDR2 SFDVKD. The CDR3 bases are TGTGCCACCAGTGATCCTGGGACGGCGAATGAAAAACTGTTTTTT. This encodes CATSDPGTANEKLFF.

V is TRBV11-3 and J is TRBJ1-5; D perhaps matches TRBD1 (5 bases). Trimming took 1 base from V and 1 from J, leaving 8 bases between them. In germline, CDR1 is SGHNT, CDR2 YENEEA. There are 15 residues in the CDR3. The CDR3 DNA sequence: TGTGCCAGCAGCTTAGGCCGGGGGAGCAATCAGCCCCAGCATTTT. Encoded protein: CASSLGRGSNQPQHF.

This chain joins TRBV6-5 and TRBJ1-5; 7 bases map to TRBD1. Germline V CDR1 and CDR2: MNHEY, SVGAGI. With V trimmed by 6 bases and J by 3 bases, 5 bases remained unmatched. The CDR3 covers 14 residues. Here the CDR3 reads CASSSTGINQPQHF. DNA of the CDR3: TGTGCCAGCAGCTCGACAGGGATCAATCAGCCCCAGCATTTT.

The rearrangement joins TRBV10-3 to TRBJ1-1; 10 nucleotides line up with TRBD1. The CDR3 totals 15 residues. V trimming: 2 bases; J trimming: 7 bases; junction bases outside the gene matches: 7. CDR1 is ENHRY, CDR2 SYGVKD, per germline. For the CDR3, the DNA is TGTGCCATCAGTGAGCAGTGGGACAGGGGTAATGAAGCTTTCTTT. It encodes CAISEQWDRGNEAFF.

This rearrangement joins TRBV2 to TRBJ1-1; D is uncertain. Germline V lookup: CDR1 SNHLY, CDR2 FYNNEI. Trimming left V 7 bases short and J 6 bases short, with 21 bases between. The CDR3 extends over 15 amino acids. In DNA form, the CDR3 reads TGTGCCAGCACCCATCCCGGCCTCCTAGTTTCTGAAGCTTTCTTT. It codes for CASTHPGLLVSEAFF.

The CDR3 DNA reads TGTGCCAGCACCCTCTGGGGGGGCAGTGCCCCCACTGAAGCTTTCTTT. Its translation is CASTLWGGSAPTEAFF. The chain joins TRBV28 to TRBJ1-1; D perhaps matches TRBD1 (6 bases). Germline V gives CDR1 MDHEN, CDR2 SYDVKM. This CDR3 contains 16 residues. Trimming cost V 7 bases and J 4 bases, with 22 bases left between them.

The chain joins TRBV6-5 to TRBJ1-6, with 9 bases that match TRBD1. The CDR3 runs 13 residues. V was clipped by 6 bases and J by 7 bases; unmatched bases: 1. The germline CDR1 and CDR2 sequences are MNHEY and SVGAGI. The CDR3 DNA reads as TGTGCCAGCAGGACAGGGGGGAATTCACCCCTCCACTTT. This codes for CASRTGGNSPLHF.

The chain carries TRBV5-1 and TRBJ1-1; the match to TRBD1 covers 10 bases. The CDR3 has 15 residues. Germline V gene sequence: CDR1 SGHRS, CDR2 YFSETQ. Trimming at V came to 4 bases and at J to 1 base, leaving 4 bases not matched to a gene. CDR3 sequence (DNA): TGCGCCAGCAGCACGGGACAGGGGAAGAACACTGAAGCTTTCTTT. Translation: CASSTGQGKNTEAFF.